The rows below give T cell receptor beta chains drawn from one sample of a study of Ad26.COV2.S vaccination and SARS-CoV-2 variants. Libraries were prepared by immunoSEQ multiplex PCR; TCRdb keeps only in-frame clonotypes and omits some of them. The sample records around 450,000 clones, around 89% being singletons. The sample consisted of peripheral blood, taken in a trial of Ad26.COV2.S vaccine versus placebo. These receptors all come from a person between 18 and 65 years old who received the Ad26.COV2.S COVID-19 vaccine or a placebo. Each CDR3 is given with its conserved first and last residue. D genes are given only for firm matches. Part of the rows lack a size; the others show once, few, many or a class for expanded clones.

.	.	TRBV14	TRBJ1-3	CASSQGGKSGNTIYF
.	TRBD1	TRBV6-5	TRBJ1-1	CASSRQGTNTEAFF
.	.	TRBV5-1	TRBJ1-3	CASFDVGAGNTIYF
once	.	TRBV2	TRBJ1-3	CASSKIVGGSGNTIYF
.	.	TRBV11-2	TRBJ2-7	CASSPDGGQVEQYF
.	.	TRBV12-3/TRBV12-4	TRBJ1-4	CASSSGEKLFF
.	.	TRBV5-4	TRBJ1-2	CASSQDSGGYGYTF
.	.	TRBV12-3/TRBV12-4	TRBJ1-5	CASRGAGQPQHF
.	.	TRBV19	TRBJ1-2	CASSMELLVPNYGYTF
.	.	TRBV6-5	TRBJ1-6	CASGALVINSPLHF
.	TRBD1	TRBV3-1/TRBV3-2	TRBJ1-2	CASSQDRPGQGARYGYTF
once	TRBD2	TRBV7-2	TRBJ2-1	CASSLEASGPPYNEQFF
.	.	TRBV6-1	TRBJ1-3	CASSEDRGTGNTIYF
.	.	TRBV6-5	TRBJ1-3	CATQTETPLWPTIYF
.	.	TRBV2	TRBJ2-1	CASRAWNEQFF
.	.	TRBV2	TRBJ2-5	CASSEVGRRLKTQYF
.	.	TRBV29-1	TRBJ1-1	CSVKTNTEAFF
once	.	TRBV29-1	TRBJ1-1	CSGRQEGGTEAFF
once	.	TRBV28	TRBJ1-6	CASSFVGAGNSPLHF
.	.	TRBV10-1	TRBJ2-7	CASSGSFYEQYF
once	.	TRBV19	TRBJ1-2	CASGQGYGYTF
.	TRBD1	TRBV3-1/TRBV3-2	TRBJ2-1	CASSQDQGQVNNEQFF
once	.	TRBV20-1	TRBJ2-3	CSASRGDTQYF
.	TRBD2	TRBV7-8	TRBJ2-7	CASSFPGLGNNEQYF
.	.	TRBV5-5	TRBJ1-6	CASRPREGSYNSPLHF
.	.	TRBV18	TRBJ1-1	CASSPPAGAEAFF
.	.	TRBV4-1	TRBJ1-2	CASSLGLGGAGYGYTF
.	TRBD2	TRBV18	TRBJ2-1	CASSPSGTSVSDEQFF
.	TRBD1	TRBV28	TRBJ2-2	CASSPSGTGNTGELFF
.	TRBD2	TRBV3-1/TRBV3-2	TRBJ2-2	CASSRLTGGAGAGTGELFF
.	.	TRBV28	TRBJ1-2	CASSSGKPYGYTF
.	TRBD1	TRBV19	TRBJ1-5	CASSAQGSNQPQHF
once	.	TRBV12-3/TRBV12-4	TRBJ2-7	CASSFRRINEQYF
.	TRBD1	TRBV19	TRBJ2-1	CATRTGPSSYNEQFF
.	TRBD1	TRBV7-6	TRBJ2-7	CASSLWDSSYEQYF
.	.	TRBV20-1	TRBJ1-1	CSAGRTEEAFF
.	.	TRBV9	TRBJ2-7	CASSQGLAELYEQYF
.	.	TRBV27	TRBJ1-2	CATSAGSARLYGYTF
.	.	TRBV6-6	TRBJ1-5	CASSYRVQGGNQPQHF
.	.	TRBV27	TRBJ1-2	CASSLRANYGYTF
.	.	TRBV28	TRBJ1-4	CASNEVAGREKLFF